This TCR beta chain comes out of a study of human T cells and chemical hapten exposure. This clonotype was found a few times. V was trimmed by 11 bases and J by 14 bases, leaving 22 bases between them. CDR3 length equals 13 residues. Germline assignment: CDR1 MDHEN and CDR2 SYDVKM. The time point denotes: pre-sensitization, week 0. This sample's treatment: therapeutic diphenylcyclopropenone sensitization with weekly scalp DPC. TCRdb reprocessed the RACE reads with MiXCR, giving one entry per CDR3 protein. The sample lists under 300,000 distinct CDR3 sequences; about 9% were seen once. The sequence was collected from a woman aged 35 to 49 with alopecia areata. Some clones in this sample may be carry-over from other donors' samples. This specimen consisted of whole blood, obtained in connection with sensitization to the hapten diphenylcyclopropenone (DPC). The chain links TRBV28 to TRBJ1-6; a weak D match, TRBD1 (6 bases). The chain's CDR3 is CASTGGRAGTLHF. The CDR3 region has the DNA TGTGCCTCGACAGGCGGCCGGGCTGGGACCCTCCACTTT.